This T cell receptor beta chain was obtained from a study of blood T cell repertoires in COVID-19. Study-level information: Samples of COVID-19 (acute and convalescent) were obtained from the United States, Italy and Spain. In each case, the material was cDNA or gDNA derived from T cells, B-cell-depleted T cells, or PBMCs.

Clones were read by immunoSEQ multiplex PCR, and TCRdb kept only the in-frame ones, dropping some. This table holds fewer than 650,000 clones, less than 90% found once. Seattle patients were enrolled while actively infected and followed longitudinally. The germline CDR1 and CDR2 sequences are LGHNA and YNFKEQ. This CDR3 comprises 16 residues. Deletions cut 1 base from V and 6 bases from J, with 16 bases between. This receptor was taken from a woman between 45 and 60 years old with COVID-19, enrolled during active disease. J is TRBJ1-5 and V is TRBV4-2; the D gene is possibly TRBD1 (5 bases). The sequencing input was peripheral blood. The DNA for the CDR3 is TGTGCCAGCAGCCAAGTACCGGGCCCCGGGGGTCAGCCCCAGCATTTT. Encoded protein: CASSQVPGPGGQPQHF.